This T cell receptor (beta chain) was recovered during a study of shared clonotypes between healthy human individuals. Overall study context: Three plates were used per donor for CD4 naive, three for CD4 memory, two for CD8 naive and one for CD8 memory.

The CDR3 length is 13 residues. V lost 3 bases and J 5 bases, leaving 10 bases between the germline ends. Germline lookup yields CDR1 GTSNPN and CDR2 SVGIG (reference sequence). Whole-study findings and limits: There were few donors, and this limited the genetic and exposure-history diversity represented.

Every subset's genomic DNA went evenly onto several immunoSEQ plates. Study processing details: For the immunoSEQ data, sequences were junction-only without quality scores, so filtering differed. Profiling relied on immunoSEQ multiplex PCR, and the TCRdb table lists in-frame clones only, not all of them. V and J calls and clone size are given by that table; D and trimming were obtained from the DNA. This table has a few hundred thousand clones, 97% appearing once. About this clone: Its matching antigen is unknown.

The sequence derives from a woman younger than 45 in good health. The sequenced sample consisted of naive CD4+ T cells sorted from blood. Regarding subset: CD45RA+ positively selected. The rearrangement links TRBV30 to TRBJ2-2; possible D gene TRBD2, 5 bases. The CDR3 spells CAWSGEGTGELFF. The DNA for the CDR3 is TGTGCCTGGAGCGGTGAGGGTACCGGGGAGCTGTTTTTT.